This T cell receptor beta chain stems from a study of patients and donors after allogeneic stem cell transplantation. Trimming shortened V by 0 bases and J by 1 base, and 19 bases separated the two germline ends. CDR3 length equals 19 residues. Looked up from germline, CDR1 is SGHRS and CDR2 is YFSETQ. TCRdb redid the calling of the RT-PCR reads with MiXCR, one entry per CDR3 protein. The sample includes approximately 98,000 distinct CDR3 sequences, roughly 37% of them seen just once. The sample consisted of blood, either unsorted or a sorted T cell fraction (not recorded which). This sequence originates from a human donor who was either an allogeneic HSCT recipient or a stem cell or donor lymphocyte infusion donor (not recorded which). It is not recorded whose cells these are; they may come from a transplant donor. This chain connects TRBV5-1 to TRBJ1-4; no clear D gene. The CDR3, as DNA: TGCGCCAGCAGCTTGGCCAAGTTGACGGGAGAGGTAACTAATGAAAAACTGTTTTTT. Translating gives CASSLAKLTGEVTNEKLFF.